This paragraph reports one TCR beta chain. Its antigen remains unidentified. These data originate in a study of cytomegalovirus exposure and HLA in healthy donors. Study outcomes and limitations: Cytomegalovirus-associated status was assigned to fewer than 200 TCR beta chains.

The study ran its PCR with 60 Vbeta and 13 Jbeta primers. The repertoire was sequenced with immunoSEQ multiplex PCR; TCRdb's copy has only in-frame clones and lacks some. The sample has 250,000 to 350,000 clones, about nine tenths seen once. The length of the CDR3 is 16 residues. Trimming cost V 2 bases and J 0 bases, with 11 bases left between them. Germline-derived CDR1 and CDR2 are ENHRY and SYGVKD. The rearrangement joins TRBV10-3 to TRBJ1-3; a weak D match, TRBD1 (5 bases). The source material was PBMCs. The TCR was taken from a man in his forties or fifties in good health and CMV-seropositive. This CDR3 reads CAISEGGWGSGNTIYF. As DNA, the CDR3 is TGTGCCATCAGTGAGGGGGGGTGGGGCTCTGGAAACACCATATATTTT.